The T cell receptor beta chain described here comes from a study of blood T cell repertoires in COVID-19. Clones were sequenced by immunoSEQ multiplex PCR, and TCRdb holds only the in-frame ones, with some missing. Of about 65,000 clones listed, roughly nine tenths are singletons. The CDR3 totals 12 residues. V shed 11 bases and J shed 5 bases, with 12 bases lying between them. From germline, CDR1 is ENHRY and CDR2 SYGVKD. Sequenced input: peripheral blood. This clonotype originated in a man between 60 and 75 years old with acute or convalescent COVID-19. The chain couples TRBV10-3 to TRBJ1-4; possibly TRBD1 for D (6 bases). Written as DNA, the CDR3 is TGTGCCGTAGGGCAGGGGAATGAAAAACTGTTTTTT. Translating gives CAVGQGNEKLFF.